This TCR beta chain is from a study of CD8+ T cells in alopecia areata (dated by TCRdb to 2017 to 2018). The study in broad terms: The treated patients, all with moderate-to-severe alopecia areata, were enrolled in an open-label pilot trial of oral tofacitinib given at 5 to 10 mg twice daily. Tofacitinib was administered for 6 to 18 months, and 6 months of follow-up off drug were then conducted to assess delayed response and recurrence. In both human patients and the C3H/HeJ mouse model, the study applied high-throughput TCRbeta sequencing to look at T cell clonal expansion in alopecia areata. In humans, TCRbeta sequencing was performed on scalp tissue and on sorted CD4+ and CD8+ peripheral blood T cells from healthy controls and from patients with patchy or totalis/universalis alopecia areata. Patients on tofacitinib were biopsied at baseline and after 4 and 24 weeks of treatment, and several of the patients also had a later scalp biopsy. Clonality in the scalp was compared among normal scalp (n=4), patchy alopecia areata scalp (n=8), and alopecia totalis/universalis scalp (n=8). RNA was obtained with the PAXgene miRNA kit for fixed scalp, the miRNeasy kit for PBMCs, and the RNeasy kit for mouse skin. Amplification of TCRbeta CDR3 regions was done by immunoSEQ multiplex PCR using 35 Vbeta forward primers and 13 Jbeta reverse primers.

The full study reports these points: Shared TCR sequences between patients were less evident than in mice, which may be partly attributable to HLA diversity in the patient population. Lesional scalp, especially in alopecia totalis/universalis, showed higher clonality and more expanded CD8+ clones than normal scalp, suggesting antigenic drive. Unlike mouse skin, which is dominated by gammadelta T cells, normal human skin has resident alphabeta T cells that are also sequenced, and this complicates analysis of the scalp TCR repertoire.

Of note for this clone: It has no known antigen specificity. Base qualities were left out, and no much larger clone turns up one base away.

Libraries were prepared through the immunoSEQ multiplex PCR assay. To provide template for TCR sequencing, every sample had RNA extracted and reverse transcribed into cDNA. First-strand cDNA was synthesized with SuperScript III using a 2:1 mix of oligo-dT and random hexamers. A synthetic immune receptor repertoire was used to gauge amplification bias, and whatever bias remained was removed computationally. Turning to the authors' computational methods: Raw reads were preprocessed for error removal, and CDR3 was defined according to IMGT conventions as running from the conserved cysteine to phenylalanine. To get clonality, Shannon entropy was normalized by log2 of the number of productive unique TCRs and the result was subtracted from 1. Whether each scalp clone was CD4 or CD8 was inferred by checking scalp TCRbeta sequences against the CD4 and CD8 repertoires from sorted blood. TCRdb took this table from immuneACCESS and kept in-frame rearrangements with V and J called. Such tables lack part of the clones; where checked against another copy, unresolved V genes explain under half of the gap, and the rest is unexplained. V, J and clone size are those of that table, while D and trimming were read from the DNA. The sample table lists 140,000 to 150,000 clones, about half of them with a count of one. Together, the top ten hold 0.95% to 1% of the sample.

The time point label corresponds to: baseline before oral tofacitinib. Peripheral blood and lesional scalp punch biopsies were obtained from patients with alopecia areata. PBMCs were isolated by density centrifugation and stained for CD3, CD4 and CD8, and CD4+ and CD8+ T cells were sorted on a FACSAria. The CDR3, cysteine through phenylalanine, is 15 amino acids long. The sequence is cut down to CDR3 DNA, 45 bases in frame from base 1. Between the V and J ends, shortened by 0 bases and 6 bases respectively, the junction contains 12 bases. CDR1 and CDR2, looked up from the germline V gene, are MGHRA and YSYEKL.

The starting material was CD4+ T cells sorted from blood, obtained at week 0. The clonotype originates from a human donor with alopecia areata. This receptor chain uses TRBV4-1 and TRBJ2-4; confidence is insufficient to name the D gene. This receptor has the CDR3 CASSQEVTGLNIQYF. At the DNA level, the sequence is TGCGCCAGCAGCCAAGAAGTTACCGGGTTAAACATTCAGTACTTC.